This T cell receptor (beta chain) was captured by sequencing in a study of T-cell memory formation after mild COVID-19. With respect to this clonotype: The antigen is undetermined.

Study-level results: Some clones that responded were present in memory (sampled pre-infection), which suggests cross-reactive memory joined. While clones contracting from day 15 to 85 were balanced between CD4 and CD8, later expanders leaned CD4+.

The trim removed 5 bases at V and 5 bases at J, leaving 11 bases unmatched. The CDR3 runs to 16 residues. Germline CDR1 SGHVS, CDR2 FNYEAQ. One entry per CDR3 protein results from TCRdb running MiXCR on the 5' RACE reads. The sample lists around 370,000 distinct CDR3 sequences, approximately 21% seen once, with about an eighth in the top ten. Sequenced sample: PBMCs or a T cell subset sorted from them (not recorded which). This chain links TRBV7-6 with TRBJ2-3; 9 bases agree with TRBD1. The TCR sequence derives from an adult woman who had mild COVID-19 (a few samples of this study predate the infection). Cell type and time point are not known. CDR3 loop: CASSSSRDRVGDTQYF. The CDR3 coding sequence is TGTGCCAGCAGCAGCAGTCGGGACAGGGTAGGAGATACGCAGTATTTT.